One and the same sample provided the 29 T cell receptor beta chains below, sequenced in a study of T cell repertoires in cytomegalovirus infection. Each CDR3 protein gets one entry after TCRdb re-called the reads with MiXCR. The sample yields about 920,000 distinct CDR3 sequences, roughly 30% seen once. These TCRs are of unknown antigen specificity. The source material was cultured CD8+ T cells from PBMCs, sampled from culture after CMV antigen stimulation. These receptors originate from a human donor in good health (CMV status not recorded). Some clones in this sample may be carry-over from other donors' samples.

This clonotype was counted a few times. This rearrangement joins TRBV2 to TRBJ1-1; TRBD1 might be the D (5 bases). Germline loops: CDR1 SNHLY, CDR2 FYNNEI. Trimming shortened V by 7 bases and J by 6 bases, and 21 bases separated the two germline ends. CDR3 size: 15 residues. CDR3 in amino acids: CASTPNLRGSAEAFF. CDR3 nucleotides: TGTGCCAGCACCCCAAACCTCCGGGGGAGCGCTGAAGCTTTCTTT.

This sequence joins TRBV4-1 and TRBJ1-1; D is unclear. The V and J ends lost 1 base and 4 bases respectively, with 16 bases between them. Germline CDR1 reads MGHRA; CDR2 reads YSYEKL. This CDR3 has 16 residues. The CDR3 protein is CASSQGPTQAFTEAFF. As DNA, the CDR3 is TGCGCCAGCAGCCAAGGCCCTACGCAGGCCTTCACTGAAGCTTTCTTT.

This clonotype has more than one count but fewer than ten. The chain uses TRBV7-8 and TRBJ2-1; D is unresolved. This CDR3 comprises 15 residues. The germline V and J ends were trimmed by 5 bases and 2 bases, with 13 bases remaining between them. CDR1 and CDR2 (germline): SGHVS, FQNEAQ. As DNA, the CDR3 is TGTGCCAGCAGCCCCTCCAGCCGAGCCTACAATGAGCAGTTCTTC. The encoded protein is CASSPSSRAYNEQFF.

In its sample, this clonotype was seen a few times. The chain combines TRBV10-3 with TRBJ1-2; the D gene is possibly TRBD1 (6 bases). CDR3 length equals 12 residues. Deletions cut 11 bases from V and 8 bases from J, with 18 bases between. Germline loops: CDR1 ENHRY, CDR2 SYGVKD. The CDR3 DNA reads TGTGCCGTACTGGGGGCCACGGGAGGCTACACCTTC. This sequence encodes CAVLGATGGYTF.

The J gene is TRBJ2-7, the V gene TRBV6-6; D tentatively fits TRBD1 or TRBD2 (5 bases each). Looked up from germline, CDR1 is MNHNY and CDR2 is SVGAGI (reference sequence). CDR3 length: 14 amino acids. Trimming pared 5 bases from V and 1 base from J, leaving 12 bases between. The CDR3 bases are TGTGCCAGCAGTACCGGGACCATGTCCTACGAGCAGTACGTC. Protein sequence: CASSTGTMSYEQYV.

As DNA, the CDR3 is TGTGCCAGTAGTAGAGGGAACGGCAATCAGCCCCAGCATTTT. It codes for CASSRGNGNQPQHF. The J gene is TRBJ1-5, the V gene TRBV19; D remains ambiguous. Germline CDR1 and CDR2: LNHDA and SQIVND (reference sequence). This CDR3 has 14 residues. Trimming cost V 4 bases and J 2 bases, with 9 bases left between them.

The chain combines TRBV6-2 or TRBV6-3 with TRBJ2-7, with D possibly called TRBD1 or TRBD2 (5 bases each). Per germline, CDR1 MNHEY and CDR2 SVGEGT. V was trimmed by 2 bases and J by 2 bases, leaving 7 bases between them. This CDR3 comprises 13 residues. The CDR3 reads CASSYKGPYEQYF. For the CDR3, the DNA is TGTGCCAGCAGTTACAAGGGACCCTACGAGCAGTACTTC.

The chain is built from TRBV5-4 and TRBJ1-1, with unresolved D. Trimming took 0 bases from V and 11 from J, leaving 8 bases between them. The CDR3 length is 11 residues. The germline CDR1 and CDR2 sequences are SGHNT and YYREEE (reference sequence). CDR3: CASSLGGSAFF. The CDR3 nucleotides are TGTGCCAGCAGCTTGGGAGGGAGCGCTTTCTTT.

This clonotype was found a few times. The chain couples TRBV6-6 to TRBJ2-1; the match to TRBD1 covers 8 bases. The CDR3 length is 16 residues. Germline trimming cut 0 bases from V and 4 bases from J; bases unmatched to any gene: 5. The germline CDR1 and CDR2 sequences are MNHNY and SVGAGI (reference sequence). The CDR3 loop reads CASSYSDRAIYNEQFF. CDR3 nucleotides: TGTGCCAGCAGTTACTCGGACAGGGCGATTTACAATGAGCAGTTCTTC.

This clonotype turned up a few times. J is TRBJ1-2 and V is TRBV20-1; D call uncertain. The CDR3 is 17 residues long. The V end was cut by 1 base, the J end by 2 bases, with 20 bases between. Germline assignment: CDR1 DFQATT and CDR2 SNEGSKA (reference sequence). CDR3 bases: TGCAGTGCTAGAGCCTGGAAAACCCGAATAGAAAACTATGGCTACACCTTC. It translates to CSARAWKTRIENYGYTF.

This clonotype was seen more than once but under ten times. The V gene is TRBV7-2, the J gene TRBJ2-3; D assignment may be TRBD1 or TRBD2 (5 bases each). V was clipped by 5 bases and J by 11 bases, with 11 bases between them. The CDR3 length is 11 residues. Germline V lookup: CDR1 SGHTA, CDR2 FQGNSA. The CDR3 reads CASSRLGVQYF. The CDR3 DNA follows: TGTGCCAGCAGCCGACTGGGGGTGCAGTATTTT. The full variable domain, completed using reference TRBV7-2 and TRBJ2-3, is GAGVSQSPSNKVTEKGKDVELRCDPISGHTALYWYRQSLGQGLEFLIYFQGNSAPDKSGLPSDRFSAERTGGSVSTLTIQRTQQEDSAVYLCASSRLGVQYFGPGTRLTVL.

V is TRBV15 and J is TRBJ2-3, with 10 bases lining up with TRBD2. Looked up from germline, CDR1 is LNHNV and CDR2 is YYDKDF (reference sequence). Unmatched junction bases numbered 6, after V lost 1 base and J lost 5 bases. CDR3 length equals 16 residues. DNA of the CDR3: TGTGCCACCAGCAGAGTAGGAGCGGGGGGGCGAGATACGCAGTATTTT. Translating it yields CATSRVGAGGRDTQYF.

This clonotype turned up a few times. The gene calls are TRBV9 and TRBJ1-2; tentative D call: TRBD1 (5 bases). Trimming took off 0 bases at V and 4 bases at J, with 10 bases between the two ends. The CDR3 extends over 14 amino acids. CDR1 and CDR2 (germline): SGDLS, YYNGEE. Written as DNA, the CDR3 is TGTGCCAGCAGCGTAGGGGGCTCTATCTATGGCTACACCTTC. It is translated as CASSVGGSIYGYTF.

This clonotype has ten or more counts. The V call is TRBV7-6, the J call TRBJ2-2, with unresolved D. Between the trimmed V and J ends, which lost 6 bases and 7 bases, there was a span of 9 bases. This CDR3 is 12 amino acids long. Germline loops: CDR1 SGHVS, CDR2 FNYEAQ. CDR3 loop: CASSYQDGELFF. In DNA, the CDR3 is TGTGCCAGCAGTTACCAAGACGGGGAGCTGTTTTTT.

This clonotype was detected only a few times. V gene TRBV7-9 combines with J gene TRBJ2-1, with a tentative D call TRBD1 (6 bases). V dropped 7 bases and J dropped 4 bases, with 8 bases sitting between them. CDR1 is SEHNR and CDR2 is FQNEAQ in the germline V gene (reference sequence). The CDR3 contains 12 residues. The CDR3 here is CASIDRYNEQFF. The CDR3 bases are TGTGCCAGCATCGACAGGTACAATGAGCAGTTCTTC.

This clonotype was seen a few times. This rearrangement joins TRBV4-3 to TRBJ2-2, with a weak D call TRBD1 (5 bases). The length of the CDR3 is 15 residues. Germline V lookup: CDR1 LGHNA, CDR2 YSLEER. V gave up 3 bases and J gave up 6 bases, with 14 bases separating them. The CDR3 spells CASSHGWGRAGELFF. DNA for the CDR3: TGCGCCAGCAGCCATGGATGGGGCCGGGCCGGGGAGCTGTTTTTT.

This clonotype was observed many times. The rearrangement links TRBV7-6 to TRBJ2-2, with a weak D call TRBD2 (6 bases). There are 16 residues in the CDR3. V was clipped by 6 bases and J by 2 bases, with 16 bases between them. Germline assignment: CDR1 SGHVS and CDR2 FNYEAQ. CDR3 protein: CASSLAGGPNTGELFF. In DNA, the CDR3 is TGTGCCAGCAGTCTAGCCGGGGGACCCAACACCGGGGAGCTGTTTTTT.

The gene calls are TRBV4-1 and TRBJ1-4; TRBD1 aligns across 8 bases. This CDR3 contains 15 residues. V shed 4 bases and J 7 bases; nucleotides not matched to a gene: 8. CDR1 is MGHRA, CDR2 YSYEKL, per germline. CDR3 coding DNA: TGCGCCAGCAGCCTGCGACAGGGGCTGGGTGAAAAACTGTTTTTT. Translating it yields CASSLRQGLGEKLFF.

The J gene is TRBJ1-5, the V gene TRBV7-9, with a possible D match to TRBD1 (6 bases). This CDR3 is built from 16 residues. V lost 0 bases, J lost 7 bases, and 16 bases lay in between. The germline V gene has CDR1 SEHNR and CDR2 FQNEAQ (reference sequence). CDR3 residues: CASSLALGGAVQPQHF. DNA for the CDR3: TGTGCCAGCAGCTTAGCGCTGGGGGGGGCAGTCCAGCCCCAGCATTTT.

There are a few counts of this clonotype. V and J are TRBV7-9 and TRBJ2-7; TRBD1 matches 7 bases. This CDR3 contains 13 residues. Germline V CDR1 and CDR2: SEHNR, FQNEAQ (reference sequence). J lost 2 bases, V lost 5 bases, and 3 bases had no gene match. This CDR3 reads CASSGTETYEQYF. The CDR3 DNA follows: TGTGCCAGCAGCGGGACAGAGACCTACGAGCAGTACTTC.

This chain links TRBV12-3 or TRBV12-4 with TRBJ2-7; D gene ambiguous. The CDR3 spans 13 residues. V gave up 0 bases and J gave up 6 bases, with 9 bases separating them. DNA of the CDR3: TGTGCCAGCAGTTTAGCTTTGGCCAGCGAGCAGTACTTC. Translation: CASSLALASEQYF.

This clonotype has a handful of counts. The rearrangement uses TRBV4-1 and TRBJ1-1; D gene unclear. Germline V gene data show CDR1 as MGHRA and CDR2 as YSYEKL. This CDR3 has 15 amino acids. The germline V and J ends were trimmed by 1 base and 0 bases, with 9 bases remaining between them. The CDR3 reads CASSQGTEMNTEAFF. The CDR3 DNA reads as TGCGCCAGCAGCCAAGGGACTGAGATGAACACTGAAGCTTTCTTT.

The sample holds a few counts of this clonotype. The rearrangement links TRBV6-5 to TRBJ1-1; unclear D gene. The CDR3 extends over 13 amino acids. The V gene lost 7 bases and the J gene lost 0 bases, with 9 bases spanning the gap. CDR1 is MNHEY and CDR2 is SVGAGI in the germline V gene. The CDR3 nucleotides are TGTGCCAGCACCTTACAGCTGAACACTGAAGCTTTCTTT. Its protein is CASTLQLNTEAFF.

The rearrangement uses TRBV13 and TRBJ2-7; weak D call: TRBD1 (6 bases). Between the trimmed V and J ends, which lost 5 bases and 3 bases, there was a span of 14 bases. Per germline, CDR1 PRHDT and CDR2 FYEKMQ (reference sequence). CDR3 length: 14 amino acids. The CDR3 DNA sequence: TGTGCCAGCAGCCCCGCGACAGGTAGCTACGAGCAGTACTTC. This translates into CASSPATGSYEQYF.

At least ten counts were recorded for this clonotype. The rearrangement links TRBV15 to TRBJ1-5; D is undetermined. Germline lookup yields CDR1 LNHNV and CDR2 YYDKDF (reference sequence). Trimming took 0 bases from V and 3 from J, leaving 9 bases between them. The CDR3 is made up of 15 amino acids. CDR3 protein: CATSRDRGLNQPQHF. The DNA of the CDR3 is TGTGCCACCAGCAGAGATCGAGGGCTCAATCAGCCCCAGCATTTT.

This clonotype was picked up many times. The chain recombines TRBV7-2 with TRBJ2-1; no firm D call. Trimming pared 1 base from V and 4 bases from J, leaving 8 bases between. CDR1 SGHTA and CDR2 FQGNSA come from the germline V gene. The CDR3 is made up of 14 amino acids. CDR3 nucleotides: TGTGCCAGCAGCTTAGAACCGGCTTACAATGAGCAGTTCTTC. This encodes CASSLEPAYNEQFF.

V and J are TRBV4-1 and TRBJ2-1; either TRBD1 or TRBD2 may supply D (5 bases each). The length of the CDR3 is 15 residues. Germline assignment: CDR1 MGHRA and CDR2 YSYEKL. Trimming stripped 3 bases from V and 3 bases from J, with 12 bases between. This CDR3 reads CASSQGDRDYNEQFF. DNA of the CDR3: TGCGCCAGCAGCCAGGGGGATCGGGACTACAATGAGCAGTTCTTC.

This clonotype came up a few times. The CDR3 region is CASSSGGVNEQFF. The CDR3 bases are TGTGCCAGTAGCAGCGGGGGGGTTAATGAGCAGTTCTTC. The V gene is TRBV19, the J gene TRBJ2-1; 10 nucleotides line up with TRBD2. The ends lost 6 bases at V and 7 bases at J; junction bases unmatched: 3. Germline-derived CDR1 and CDR2 are LNHDA and SQIVND (reference sequence). This CDR3 is 13 amino acids long. The complete variable domain, with remaining parts taken from reference TRBV19 and TRBJ2-1, reads DGGITQSPKYLFRKEGQNVTLSCEQNLNHDAMYWYRQDPGQGLRLIYYSQIVNDFQKGDIAEGYSVSREKKESFPLTVTSAQKNPTAFYLCASSSGGVNEQFFGPGTRLTVL.

The gene calls are TRBV7-9 and TRBJ1-5; 8 bases agree with TRBD1. Unmatched junction bases numbered 8, after V lost 5 bases and J lost 5 bases. The CDR3 runs 15 residues. CDR1 and CDR2 from the germline V gene are SEHNR and FQNEAQ (reference sequence). CDR3 DNA sequence: TGTGCCAGCAGCCCGGGGGACAGGTGGGATCAGCCCCAGCATTTT. Amino acids: CASSPGDRWDQPQHF.